These 21 T cell receptor beta chains came from one sample sequenced in a study of read filtering for tumor transcriptome and immune sequencing. From about 400 ng of RNA, a library with molecular barcoded alpha/delta and beta/gamma adaptors was made. TCRdb ran MiXCR on the reads and lists one entry per CDR3 protein. The profile covers about 5,200 distinct CDR3 sequences, with around 20% appearing a single time and around a fifth taken by the ten largest. Sequencing was done on a sample of a population of CD138-negative cells sorted from bone marrow. These receptors originate from a donor at least 40 years old with multiple myeloma.

This clonotype showed up many times. The chain employs TRBV7-9 and TRBJ2-1; 9 positions agree with TRBD1. The length of the CDR3 is 14 residues. The V gene end was trimmed by 4 bases and the J gene end by 7 bases; junction bases not matched to a gene: 5. Per the germline V gene, CDR1 is SEHNR and CDR2 is FQNEAQ (reference sequence). CDR3 residues: CASSSSGTGNEQFF. CDR3 bases: TGTGCCAGCAGCTCTTCCGGGACAGGGAATGAGCAGTTCTTC.

Many counts were recorded for this clonotype. At one end, the junction sequence differs from germline, possibly due to a read error. V usage is TRBV7-9 and J usage is TRBJ2-5, with D perhaps TRBD2 (5 bases). In germline, CDR1 is SEHNR, CDR2 FQNEAQ (reference sequence). The CDR3 runs to 12 residues. CDR3 sequence reads: CASSSAHRGENF. As DNA, the CDR3 is TGTGCCAGCAGCTCGGCCCACCGGGGAGAGAACTTC.

This clonotype qualifies as medium-sized (0.01 to 0.1%). This rearrangement joins TRBV6-2 or TRBV6-3 to TRBJ2-3; 12 positions agree with TRBD2. V was pared by 4 bases and J by 2 bases, with 7 bases of the junction left unmatched. CDR1 and CDR2 from the germline V gene are MNHEY and SVGEGT. This CDR3 has 17 residues. CDR3 DNA: TGTGCCAGCAGTTCCGGACTAGCGGGACAGATCACAGATACGCAGTATTTT. Its translation: CASSSGLAGQITDTQYF.

This clonotype was seen a few times. One junction end disagrees with the germline gene, perhaps due to a read error. J is TRBJ2-3 and V is TRBV28, with a possible D match to TRBD1 (5 bases). The length of the CDR3 is 17 residues. Germline V gene lookup returns CDR1 MDHEN and CDR2 SYDVKM. In DNA form, the CDR3 reads TGTGCCAGCAGTCCAGGGCCGGATCGGCTTGGCATAGATACGCCGTATTTT. This gives the protein CASSPGPDRLGIDTPYF.

In this sample, this clonotype turned up many times. This chain links TRBV5-1 with TRBJ1-1, with D uncertain. The germline V gene encodes CDR1 SGHRS and CDR2 YFSETQ. With 4 bases removed from V and 4 bases from J, the gap between germline ends came to 14 bases. CDR3 length: 14 amino acids. CDR3 region: CASSPRTISTEAFF. DNA for the CDR3: TGCGCCAGCAGCCCCCGAACGATTAGCACTGAAGCTTTCTTT. The full variable domain, in which reference TRBV5-1 and TRBJ1-1 provide the parts outside the CDR3, is KAGVTQTPRYLIKTRGQQVTLSCSPISGHRSVSWYQQTPGQGLQFLFEYFSETQRNKGNFPGRFSGRQFSNSRSEMNVSTLELGDSALYLCASSPRTISTEAFFGQGTRLTVV.

This clonotype counts as medium-sized. The chain recombines TRBV20-1 with TRBJ2-2; 12 bases align to TRBD2. V lost 7 bases to trimming and J lost 1 base; unmatched junction nucleotides: 10. CDR3 length: 17 residues. Germline CDR1 reads DFQATT; CDR2 reads SNEGSKA (reference sequence). For the CDR3, the DNA is TGCAGTGTCGCAGCGACTAGCGGGAGTAGGAACACCGGGGAGCTGTTTTTT. Its translation: CSVAATSGSRNTGELFF.

A few counts support this clonotype. The chain recombines TRBV14 with TRBJ2-1; 10 positions match TRBD2. Germline values: CDR1 SGHDN, CDR2 FVKESK. The J segment lost 7 bases and the V segment lost 4 bases, leaving 13 bases of the junction unmatched. The CDR3 length is 17 residues. The CDR3 DNA follows: TGTGCCAGCAGCCCCGGACTAGCGGAAATGTCCTCTAATGAGCAGTTCTTC. It translates to CASSPGLAEMSSNEQFF.

This clonotype is judged medium-sized. The chain employs TRBV7-6 and TRBJ2-2; D may correspond to TRBD1 or TRBD2 (5 bases each). The germline CDR1 and CDR2 sequences are SGHVS and FNYEAQ. This CDR3 comprises 15 residues. Trimming took 5 bases from V and 0 from J, leaving 10 bases between them. This chain's CDR3 is CASSPGTANTGELFF. For the CDR3, the DNA is TGTGCCAGCAGCCCCGGGACGGCGAACACCGGGGAGCTGTTTTTT.

This clonotype rates as medium-sized. This chain links TRBV6-5 with TRBJ1-1; no firm D call. V was trimmed by 4 bases and J by 1 base, leaving 7 bases between them. Germline V gene sequence: CDR1 MNHEY, CDR2 SVGAGI. The CDR3 loop spans 13 amino acids. CDR3 DNA sequence: TGTGCCAGCAGTTGGGTTGAGAACACTGAAGCTTTCTTT. Protein sequence: CASSWVENTEAFF.

This clonotype was seen repeatedly, ten times or more. One end of the junction varies from germline; a read error may be responsible. The chain couples TRBV5-1 to TRBJ2-7; maybe TRBD1 (6 bases). Germline lookup yields CDR1 SGHRS and CDR2 YFSETQ. The CDR3 is made up of 12 amino acids. CDR3 amino acids: CASSLAGTPSVF. CDR3 DNA: TGCGCCAGCAGCTTGGCCGGGACACCATCTGTTTTC. Looking up the rest from reference TRBV5-1 and TRBJ2-7 gives the full variable domain: KAGVTQTPRYLIKTRGQQVTLSCSPISGHRSVSWYQQTPGQGLQFLFEYFSETQRNKGNFPGRFSGRQFSNSRSEMNVSTLELGDSALYLCASSLAGTPSVFGPGTRLTVT.

This clonotype showed up many times. The rearrangement uses TRBV7-3 and TRBJ1-1; D gene ambiguous. V lost 3 bases to trimming and J lost 5 bases, with 10 bases between them. The CDR3 contains 13 residues. Germline V gene lookup returns CDR1 SGHTA and CDR2 FQGTGA. CDR3 coding DNA: TGTGCCAGCAGCTTGACACCGAAGACTGAAGCTTTCTTT. Its translation: CASSLTPKTEAFF.

The V call is TRBV7-9, the J call TRBJ2-1; D possibly corresponds to TRBD2 (6 bases). In germline, CDR1 is SEHNR, CDR2 FQNEAQ (reference sequence). The CDR3 loop spans 15 amino acids. V lost 3 bases and J lost 6, with 15 bases in between. CDR3 nucleotides: TGTGCCAGCAGCTTGGGGACTTTCTTCGTCAATGAGCAGTTCTTC. This sequence encodes CASSLGTFFVNEQFF.

This clonotype is medium-sized by share. The chain links TRBV11-2 to TRBJ1-1, with D unclear. Trimming shortened V by 0 bases and J by 10 bases, and 15 bases separated the two germline ends. The CDR3 length is 14 residues. Germline-derived CDR1 and CDR2 are SGHAT and FQNNGV. This chain's CDR3 is CASSLDPFTLRAFF. The CDR3 coding sequence is TGTGCCAGCAGCTTAGATCCGTTCACCCTCCGAGCTTTCTTT.

This clonotype ranks as medium-sized (0.01 to 0.1%). The chain joins TRBV30 to TRBJ1-5; 9 bases line up with TRBD1. J lost 3 bases, V lost 5 bases, and 5 bases had no gene match. Per the germline V gene, CDR1 is GTSNPN and CDR2 is SVGIG (reference sequence). CDR3 length equals 14 residues. The CDR3: CAWGTGKINQPQHF. The CDR3 DNA sequence: TGTGCCTGGGGGACAGGGAAGATCAATCAGCCCCAGCATTTT.

This clonotype rates as medium-sized. This chain links TRBV7-2 with TRBJ2-5, with unresolved D. Trimming left V 1 base short and J 5 bases short, with 14 bases between. Germline V gene data show CDR1 as SGHTA and CDR2 as FQGNSA. The CDR3 spans 15 residues. DNA of the CDR3: TGTGCCAGCAGCTTAGGGGTTCGGCGGTGGGAGACCCAGTACTTC. Protein sequence: CASSLGVRRWETQYF.

This clonotype qualifies as medium-sized (0.01 to 0.1%). One junction end disagrees with the germline gene, perhaps due to a read error. CDR3 DNA sequence: TGCGCCAGCAGCTTGGGGTTCGGCGATGAGCAGTTCTTC. It specifies CASSLGFGDEQFF. The genes are TRBV5-5 and TRBJ2-1; no reliable D call. Per germline, CDR1 SGHKS and CDR2 YYEKEE (reference sequence). This CDR3 comprises 13 residues. Together with reference TRBV5-5 and TRBJ2-1, the CDR3 gives the full variable domain: DAGVTQSPTHLIKTRGQQVTLRCSPISGHKSVSWYQQVLGQGPQFIFQYYEKEERGRGNFPDRFSARQFPNYSSELNVNALLLGDSALYLCASSLGFGDEQFFGPGTRLTVL.

This clonotype occurred a few times. A read error likely explains this, since a far larger clone differs by one base. V and J are TRBV11-2 and TRBJ2-1, with D perhaps TRBD2 (5 bases). CDR1 is SGHAT, CDR2 FQNNGV, per germline. The CDR3 sequence is 16 residues long. CDR3 in amino acids: CASSVSHGSSSNEQFF. The CDR3 nucleotides are TGTGCCAGCAGCGTATCTCATGGGAGCTCCTCCAATGAGCAGTTCTTC.

This rearrangement joins TRBV29-1 to TRBJ1-1; no firm D call. Trimming left V 7 bases short and J 11 bases short, with 26 bases between. Germline V gives CDR1 SQVTM, CDR2 ANQGSEA. The length of the CDR3 is 14 residues. The CDR3 sequence is CSAATGRLNTKAFF. For the CDR3, the DNA is TGCAGCGCTGCTACCGGACGGCTGAACACTAAGGCTTTCTTT.

Turning to this clonotype: Only one base separates this from a far larger clonotype, so it likely reflects a read error. The J gene is TRBJ1-1, the V gene TRBV5-8; D may be TRBD1 (5 bases). Per the germline V gene, CDR1 is SGHTS and CDR2 is YDEGEE. This CDR3 contains 15 residues. CDR3 residues: CASSLASGFGTKAFF. CDR3 nucleotides: TGTGCCAGCAGCTTGGCCTCAGGGTTCGGCACTAAAGCTTTCTTT. Complete variable domain (other parts from reference TRBV5-8 and TRBJ1-1): EAGVTQSPTHLIKTRGQQATLRCSPISGHTSVYWYQQALGLGLQFLLWYDEGEERNRGNFPPRFSGRQFPNYSSELNVNALELEDSALYLCASSLASGFGTKAFFGQGTRLTVV.

This clonotype has at least ten counts. The V call is TRBV9, the J call TRBJ1-4; 9 bases are shared with TRBD1. The CDR3 covers 14 residues. J was trimmed by 8 bases and V by 3 bases; bases with no gene match: 5. Germline CDR1 reads SGDLS; CDR2 reads YYNGEE. The CDR3 DNA reads as TGTGCCAGCAGCGCGGACAGGGGTCGAGAAAAACTGTTTTTT. Residues: CASSADRGREKLFF.

As concerns this clonotype: This probably arose from a read error, given a far larger clone one base away. The CDR3: CASSFLAGEGPDTRYF. Written as DNA, the CDR3 is TGTGCCAGCAGCTTTCTGGCCGGGGAAGGGCCAGATACGCGGTATTTT. This chain links TRBV7-3 with TRBJ2-3; a weak D match, TRBD2 (5 bases). From germline, CDR1 is SGHTA and CDR2 FQGTGA. CDR3 size: 16 residues.